This is a list of T cell receptor beta chains from one sample in a study of response to subunit inactivated influenza vaccine. TCRdb redid the calling of the RT-PCR reads with MiXCR, one entry per CDR3 protein. The data show hundreds of thousands of distinct CDR3 sequences, with 11% to 15% seen just once and 7.5% to 9% held by the top ten. The source was PBMCs from blood, collected 14 days before vaccination. These receptors were collected from a man aged 45-60 years who received an inactivated influenza vaccine. Both conserved end residues are part of each CDR3.

V,J,CDR3
TRBV6-1,TRBJ2-7,CATRLTESSYEQYF
TRBV10-3,TRBJ2-7,CAISETGGYEQYF
TRBV4-3,TRBJ2-2,CASSQGMGTGELFF
TRBV12-3/TRBV12-4,TRBJ1-2,CASSLGGISYGYTF
TRBV3-1,TRBJ2-5,CASSQQGAKETQYF
TRBV30,TRBJ1-2,CAWSDGLLLGYGYTF
TRBV11-2,TRBJ1-2,CASSLTGTDTNYGYTF
TRBV12-3/TRBV12-4,TRBJ2-3,CASSLRGAQDTQYF
TRBV28,TRBJ2-7,CASNKYYEQYF
TRBV12-3/TRBV12-4,TRBJ1-5,CANSPRGWSNQPQHF